This TCR beta chain was profiled in a study of blood T cell repertoires in COVID-19. Method: immunoSEQ multiplex PCR; TCRdb's copy keeps in-frame clones and lacks some. The table has approximately 190,000 clones, 84% seen once. V was clipped by 3 bases and J by 3 bases; unmatched bases: 3. The CDR3 runs 14 residues. Germline V lookup: CDR1 ENHRY, CDR2 SYGVKD. The sequencing input was peripheral blood. The source of this sequence is a woman aged 70-85 years with active or convalescent COVID-19. The chain links TRBV10-3 to TRBJ1-1; TRBD1 agrees at 8 bases. The CDR3 is CAISEQGGDTEAFF. CDR3 coding DNA: TGTGCCATCAGTGAACAGGGGGGAGACACTGAAGCTTTCTTT.